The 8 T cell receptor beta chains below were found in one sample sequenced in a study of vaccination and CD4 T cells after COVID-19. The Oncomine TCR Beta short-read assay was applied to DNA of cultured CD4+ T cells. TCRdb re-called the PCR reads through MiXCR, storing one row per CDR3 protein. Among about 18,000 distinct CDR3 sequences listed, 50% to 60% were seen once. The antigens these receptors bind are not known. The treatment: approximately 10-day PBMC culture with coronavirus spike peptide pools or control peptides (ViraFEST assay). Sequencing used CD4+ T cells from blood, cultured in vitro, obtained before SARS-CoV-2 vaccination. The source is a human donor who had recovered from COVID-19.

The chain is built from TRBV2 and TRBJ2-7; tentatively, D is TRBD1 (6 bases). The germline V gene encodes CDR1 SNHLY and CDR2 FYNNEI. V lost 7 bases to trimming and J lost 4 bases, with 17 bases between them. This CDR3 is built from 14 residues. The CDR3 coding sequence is TGTGCCAGCACTCCGGACAGCCACCTTTACGAGCAGTACTTC. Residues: CASTPDSHLYEQYF.

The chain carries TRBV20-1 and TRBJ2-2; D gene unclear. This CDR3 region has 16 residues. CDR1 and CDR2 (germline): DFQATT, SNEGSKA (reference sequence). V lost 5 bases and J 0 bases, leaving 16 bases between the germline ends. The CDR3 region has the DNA TGCAGTGCTCAAGCCCCCTTTCACCCGAACACCGGGGAGCTGTTTTTT. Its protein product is CSAQAPFHPNTGELFF.

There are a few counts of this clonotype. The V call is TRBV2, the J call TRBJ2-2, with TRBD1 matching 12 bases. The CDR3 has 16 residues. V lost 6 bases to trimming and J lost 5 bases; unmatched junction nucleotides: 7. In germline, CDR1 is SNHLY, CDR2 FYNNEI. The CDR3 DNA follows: TGTGCCAGCAGGGCAGGGGACAGGGGGCGAACCGGGGAGCTGTTTTTT. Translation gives CASRAGDRGRTGELFF.

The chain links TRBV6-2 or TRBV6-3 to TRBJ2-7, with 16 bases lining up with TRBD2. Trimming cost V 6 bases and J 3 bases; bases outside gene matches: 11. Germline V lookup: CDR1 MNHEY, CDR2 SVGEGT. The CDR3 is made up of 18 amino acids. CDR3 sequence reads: CASREGTSGRVGSYEQYF. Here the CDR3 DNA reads TGTGCCAGCAGGGAAGGGACTAGCGGGAGGGTCGGGAGCTACGAGCAGTACTTC.

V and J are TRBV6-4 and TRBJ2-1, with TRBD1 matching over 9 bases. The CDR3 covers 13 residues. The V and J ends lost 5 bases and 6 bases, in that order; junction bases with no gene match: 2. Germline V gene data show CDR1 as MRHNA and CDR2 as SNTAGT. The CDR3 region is CASSPGQGNEQFF. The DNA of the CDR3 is TGTGCCAGCAGTCCGGGACAGGGCAATGAGCAGTTCTTC.

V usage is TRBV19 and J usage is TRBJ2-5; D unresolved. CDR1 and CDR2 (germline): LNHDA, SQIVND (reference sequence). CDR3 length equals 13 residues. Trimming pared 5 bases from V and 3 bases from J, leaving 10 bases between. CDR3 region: CASSYGREETQYF. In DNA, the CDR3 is TGTGCCAGTAGTTACGGAAGGGAAGAGACCCAGTACTTC.

The CDR3 DNA sequence: TGTGCCAGCAGTCAAGCGCCAGTCGGCAATCAGCCCCAGCATTTT. It specifies CASSQAPVGNQPQHF. This rearrangement joins TRBV5-4 to TRBJ1-5, with no clear D. The CDR3 is made up of 15 amino acids. Germline assignment: CDR1 SGHNT and CDR2 YYREEE (reference sequence). V was shortened by 5 bases and J by 2 bases, with 14 bases between the two germline ends.

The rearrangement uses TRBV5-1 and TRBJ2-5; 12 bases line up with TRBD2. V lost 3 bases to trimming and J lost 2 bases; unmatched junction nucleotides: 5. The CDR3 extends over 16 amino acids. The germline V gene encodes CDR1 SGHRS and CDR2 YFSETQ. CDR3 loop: CASSWSSGRAQETQYF. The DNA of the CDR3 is TGCGCCAGCAGCTGGTCTAGCGGGAGGGCGCAAGAGACCCAGTACTTC.